The 14 T cell receptor beta chains reported below all come from one sample, sequenced in a study of blood T cell repertoires in COVID-19 (dated by TCRdb to 2020 to 2022). The receptor library was made with the immunoSEQ multiplex PCR assay. Here the immuneACCESS table is served through TCRdb, limited to in-frame sequences with V and J called. Missing clones are a known gap in these copies; in checked studies unresolved V genes cover under half, and the rest lacks a known reason. Within this sample are about 110,000 clones, with about four fifths of them counted one time only. The ten largest clones add up to under 5% of the sample. The source material was peripheral blood. The receptors here all came from a woman aged 70-85 years with acute or convalescent COVID-19.

As for this clone: One end of the junction varies from germline; a read error may be responsible. This rearrangement joins TRBV7-7 to TRBJ2-4; TRBD2 agrees at 12 bases. This CDR3 is 19 amino acids long. CDR1 is SSHAT and CDR2 is FNYEAQ in the germline V gene (reference sequence). The CDR3 sequence: CASSHRPSGGALAKNIQYF. CDR3 DNA: TGTGCTAGCAGCCATCGCCCTAGCGGGGGGGCTTTAGCCAAAAACATTCAGTACTTC.

CDR3: CASSTGRGAFF. CDR3 DNA sequence: TGTGCCAGCAGTACCGGGAGGGGCGCTTTCTTT. The V and J genes are TRBV6-5 and TRBJ1-1; TRBD1 is a possible D gene (5 bases). Between the trimmed V and J ends, which lost 5 bases and 11 bases, there was a span of 12 bases. This CDR3 region has 11 residues. CDR1 is MNHEY and CDR2 is SVGAGI in the germline V gene.

V is TRBV28 and J is TRBJ1-3; D remains ambiguous. Germline values: CDR1 MDHEN, CDR2 SYDVKM. The CDR3 contains 11 residues. V was cut by 5 bases and J by 8 bases, with 7 bases left in between. The CDR3 protein is CASSQLYTIYF. The CDR3, as DNA: TGTGCCAGCAGTCAGTTATACACCATATATTTT.

In its sample, this clone was seen a few times. The rearrangement links TRBV6-4 to TRBJ2-2, with 9 bases aligning to TRBD1. This CDR3 region has 16 residues. V shed 0 bases and J 9 bases; nucleotides not matched to a gene: 8. CDR1 and CDR2 (germline): MRHNA, SNTAGT. The CDR3 spells CASSDSNRGQTRELFF. The DNA of the CDR3 is TGTGCCAGCAGTGACTCAAACAGGGGGCAAACGAGGGAGCTGTTTTTT.

The chain has TRBV2 and TRBJ1-1; 8 positions match TRBD1. Germline CDR1 is SNHLY and CDR2 is FYNNEI. The junction had 2 bases not matched to a gene; V was cut back by 7 bases and J by 1 base. The CDR3 spans 13 residues. The chain's CDR3 is CASKGQGNTEAFF. The CDR3 region has the DNA TGTGCCAGCAAAGGACAGGGGAACACTGAAGCTTTCTTT.

The rearrangement joins TRBV3-1 (or the pseudogene TRBV3-2) to TRBJ1-2; D not resolved. This CDR3 spans 13 amino acids. V lost 4 bases, J lost 7 bases, and 13 bases lay in between. The V gene's germline CDR1 is LGHDT and CDR2 YNNKEL (reference sequence). The CDR3 here is CASSPSGGFGYTF. The DNA for the CDR3 is TGTGCCAGCAGCCCTTCTGGAGGGTTTGGCTACACCTTC.

The chain carries TRBV2 and TRBJ2-7; D gene unclear. The germline V and J ends were trimmed by 8 bases and 0 bases, with 20 bases remaining between them. CDR1 is SNHLY, CDR2 FYNNEI, per germline. The CDR3 consists of 16 residues. This CDR3 reads CASGDGGVGFSYEQYV. CDR3 sequence (DNA): TGTGCCAGCGGAGACGGTGGAGTGGGTTTCTCCTACGAGCAGTACGTC.

This clone showed up just once. The rearrangement links TRBV6-6 to TRBJ1-3; D not resolved. V was pared by 4 bases and J by 2 bases, with 12 bases between. The germline V gene encodes CDR1 MNHNY and CDR2 SVGAGI (reference sequence). The CDR3 sequence is 15 residues long. The CDR3 sequence is CASSFAARAGNTIYF. The DNA for the CDR3 is TGTGCCAGCAGTTTCGCAGCGCGGGCTGGAAACACCATATATTTT.

The V and J genes are TRBV14 and TRBJ2-7, with 7 bases lining up with TRBD1. Germline trimming cut 4 bases from V and 5 bases from J; bases unmatched to any gene: 5. The CDR3 consists of 13 residues. CDR1 SGHDN and CDR2 FVKESK come from the germline V gene. The CDR3 sequence: CASSPHRGNEQYV. The CDR3 bases are TGTGCCAGCAGCCCTCACAGGGGCAACGAGCAGTACGTC.

Only one count was recorded for this clone. This chain uses TRBV10-3 with TRBJ1-6; 8 bases agree with TRBD1. The CDR3 consists of 14 residues. The germline V gene has CDR1 ENHRY and CDR2 SYGVKD. V gave up 4 bases and J gave up 10 bases; unmatched junction bases: 6. The CDR3 spells CAISGSQGASPLHF. Written as DNA, the CDR3 is TGTGCCATCAGTGGAAGTCAGGGGGCCTCACCCCTCCACTTT.

This chain uses TRBV4-1 with TRBJ2-1; possible D gene TRBD2, 5 bases. V lost 4 bases to trimming and J lost 1 base, with 11 bases between them. Germline CDR1 reads MGHRA; CDR2 reads YSYEKL. The CDR3 extends over 15 amino acids. The CDR3 DNA is TGCGCCAGCAGCCCCCTACTAGGGTCCTACAATGAGCAGTTCTTC. The encoded protein is CASSPLLGSYNEQFF.

The chain uses TRBV3-1 (or the pseudogene TRBV3-2) and TRBJ1-2; possibly TRBD1 for D (5 bases). V lost 0 bases and J lost 4, with 15 bases in between. The CDR3 extends over 16 amino acids. Per the germline V gene, CDR1 is LGHDT and CDR2 is YNNKEL (reference sequence). The CDR3 here is CASSQDRSGGTYGYTF. In DNA form, the CDR3 reads TGTGCCAGCAGCCAAGATAGGTCCGGGGGAACCTATGGCTACACCTTC.

This chain links TRBV28 with TRBJ1-2; D unresolved. CDR1 is MDHEN and CDR2 is SYDVKM in the germline V gene. The CDR3 totals 15 residues. V was cut by 2 bases and J by 5 bases, with 15 bases left in between. In DNA, the CDR3 is TGTGCCAGCAGTTTAAGGAGGAAGGGCCCATATGGCTACACCTTC. It translates to CASSLRRKGPYGYTF.

The genes are TRBV4-2 and TRBJ1-2; D is unresolved. This CDR3 region has 14 residues. Deletions cut 5 bases from V and 5 bases from J, with 15 bases between. CDR1 and CDR2 (germline): LGHNA, YNFKEQ. This CDR3 is CASSSREHPYGYTF. In nucleotides, the CDR3 is TGTGCCAGCAGCTCCCGGGAACACCCATATGGCTACACCTTC.